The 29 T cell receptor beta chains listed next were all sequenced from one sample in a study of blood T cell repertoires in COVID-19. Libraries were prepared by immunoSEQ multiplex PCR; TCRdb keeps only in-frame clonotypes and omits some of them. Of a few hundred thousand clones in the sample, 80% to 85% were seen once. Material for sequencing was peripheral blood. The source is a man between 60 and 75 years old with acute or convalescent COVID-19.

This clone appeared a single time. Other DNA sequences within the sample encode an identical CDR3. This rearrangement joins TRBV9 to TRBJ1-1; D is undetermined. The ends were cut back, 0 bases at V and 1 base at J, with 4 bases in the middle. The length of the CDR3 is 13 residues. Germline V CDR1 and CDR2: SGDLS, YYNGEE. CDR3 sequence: CASSVAGNTEAFF. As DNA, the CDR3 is TGTGCCAGCAGCGTAGCGGGGAACACTGAAGCTTTCTTT.

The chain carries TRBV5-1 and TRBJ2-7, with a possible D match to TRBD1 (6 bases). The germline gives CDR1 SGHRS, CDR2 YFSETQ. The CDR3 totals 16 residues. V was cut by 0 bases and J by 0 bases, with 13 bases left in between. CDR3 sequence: CASSLEVGANSYEQYF. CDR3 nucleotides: TGCGCCAGCAGCTTGGAGGTGGGGGCCAACTCCTACGAGCAGTACTTC.

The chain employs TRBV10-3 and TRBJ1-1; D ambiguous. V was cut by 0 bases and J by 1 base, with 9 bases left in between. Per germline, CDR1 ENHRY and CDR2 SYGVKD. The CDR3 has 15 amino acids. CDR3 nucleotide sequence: TGTGCCATCAGTGAGTCAGGCAGGCAGAACACTGAAGCTTTCTTT. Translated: CAISESGRQNTEAFF.

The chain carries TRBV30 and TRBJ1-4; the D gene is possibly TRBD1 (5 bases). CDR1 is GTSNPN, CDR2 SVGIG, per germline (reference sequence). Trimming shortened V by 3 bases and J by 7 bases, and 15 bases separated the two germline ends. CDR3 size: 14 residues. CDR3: CAWSRGGGVEKLFF. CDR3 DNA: TGTGCCTGGAGCCGCGGGGGTGGGGTTGAAAAACTGTTTTTT.

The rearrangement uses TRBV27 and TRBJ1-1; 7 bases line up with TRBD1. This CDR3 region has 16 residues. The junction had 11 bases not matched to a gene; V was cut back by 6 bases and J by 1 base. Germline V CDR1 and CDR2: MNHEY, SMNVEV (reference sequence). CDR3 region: CASRPYGQAQNTEAFF. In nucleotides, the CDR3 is TGTGCCAGCAGACCCTACGGACAGGCCCAGAACACTGAAGCTTTCTTT.

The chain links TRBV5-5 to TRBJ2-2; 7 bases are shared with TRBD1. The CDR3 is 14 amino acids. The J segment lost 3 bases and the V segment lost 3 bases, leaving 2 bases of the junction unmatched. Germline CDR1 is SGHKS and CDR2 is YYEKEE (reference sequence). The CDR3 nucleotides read TGTGCCAGCAGCTCGGGACAGCACACCGGGGAGCTGTTTTTT. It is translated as CASSSGQHTGELFF.

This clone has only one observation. The CDR3 here is CASSQGGIQGWDTEAFF. The CDR3 DNA follows: TGCGCCAGCAGCCAAGGGGGGATACAGGGGTGGGACACTGAAGCTTTCTTT. The chain recombines TRBV4-1 with TRBJ1-1; TRBD1 aligns across 7 bases. The CDR3 runs 17 residues. V lost 1 base, J lost 3 bases, and 11 bases stayed unmatched. Germline V CDR1 and CDR2: MGHRA, YSYEKL.

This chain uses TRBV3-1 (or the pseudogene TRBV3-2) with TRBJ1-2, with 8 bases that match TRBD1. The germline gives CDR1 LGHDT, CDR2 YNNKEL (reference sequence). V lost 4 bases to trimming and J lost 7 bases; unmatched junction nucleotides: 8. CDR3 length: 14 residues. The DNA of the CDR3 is TGTGCCAGCAGCCTACGACAGGGGACGGGTGGCTACACCTTC. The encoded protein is CASSLRQGTGGYTF.

CDR3 bases: TGTGCCAGCTCACCACAGGGGTTGGCAAACATTCAGTACTTC. The encoded protein is CASSPQGLANIQYF. The chain recombines TRBV18 with TRBJ2-4; D is possibly TRBD1 (5 bases). The V gene lost 1 base and the J gene lost 6 bases, with 10 bases spanning the gap. CDR1 is KGHSH and CDR2 is LQKENI in the germline V gene. CDR3 length equals 14 residues.

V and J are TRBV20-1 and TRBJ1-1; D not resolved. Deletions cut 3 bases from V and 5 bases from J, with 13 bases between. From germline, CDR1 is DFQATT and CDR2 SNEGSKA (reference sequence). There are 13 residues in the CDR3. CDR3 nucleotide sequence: TGCAGTGCTAGTGACCGCGGGAGTACTGAAGCTTTCTTT. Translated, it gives CSASDRGSTEAFF.

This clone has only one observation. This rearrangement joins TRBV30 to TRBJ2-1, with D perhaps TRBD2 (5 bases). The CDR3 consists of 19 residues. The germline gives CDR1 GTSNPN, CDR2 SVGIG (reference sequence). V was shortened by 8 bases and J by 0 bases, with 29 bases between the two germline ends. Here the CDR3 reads CAGSYSAGPNPHSYNEQFF. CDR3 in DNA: TGTGCCGGAAGCTATAGCGCGGGTCCCAATCCCCACTCCTACAATGAGCAGTTCTTC.

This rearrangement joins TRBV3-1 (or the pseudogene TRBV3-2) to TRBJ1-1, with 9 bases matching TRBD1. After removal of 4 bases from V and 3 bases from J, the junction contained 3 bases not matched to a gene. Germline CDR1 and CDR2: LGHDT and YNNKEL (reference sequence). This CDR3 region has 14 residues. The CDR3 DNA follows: TGTGCCAGCAGCCTACAGGGGGCGGACACTGAAGCTTTCTTT. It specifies CASSLQGADTEAFF.

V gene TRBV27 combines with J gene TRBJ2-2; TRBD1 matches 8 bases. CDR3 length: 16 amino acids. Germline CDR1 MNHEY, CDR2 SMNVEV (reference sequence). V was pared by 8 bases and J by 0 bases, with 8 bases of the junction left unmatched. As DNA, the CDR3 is TGTGCCAGCGGGAGACAGGGGCGGCCGAACACCGGGGAGCTGTTTTTT. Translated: CASGRQGRPNTGELFF.

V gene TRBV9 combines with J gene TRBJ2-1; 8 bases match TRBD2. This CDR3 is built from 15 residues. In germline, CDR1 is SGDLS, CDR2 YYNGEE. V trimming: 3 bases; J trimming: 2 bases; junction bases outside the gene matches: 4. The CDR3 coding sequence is TGTGCCAGCAGCGGATCTAGCGGGCCCTACAATGAGCAGTTCTTC. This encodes CASSGSSGPYNEQFF.

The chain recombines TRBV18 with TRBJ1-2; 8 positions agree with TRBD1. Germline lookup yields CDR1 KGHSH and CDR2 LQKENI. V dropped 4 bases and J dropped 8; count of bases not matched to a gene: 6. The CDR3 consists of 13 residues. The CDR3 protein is CASSLGQGEGYTF. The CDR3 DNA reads TGTGCCAGCTCACTAGGACAGGGCGAGGGCTACACCTTC.

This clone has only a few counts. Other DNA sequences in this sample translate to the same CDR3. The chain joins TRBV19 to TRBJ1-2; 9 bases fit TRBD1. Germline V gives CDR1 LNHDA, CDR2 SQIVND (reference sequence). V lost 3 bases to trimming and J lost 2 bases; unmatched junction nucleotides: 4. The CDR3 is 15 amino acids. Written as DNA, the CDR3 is TGTGCCAGTAGTATCGCGGGACAGGGAAACTATGGCTACACCTTC. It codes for CASSIAGQGNYGYTF. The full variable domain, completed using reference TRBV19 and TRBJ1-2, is DGGITQSPKYLFRKEGQNVTLSCEQNLNHDAMYWYRQDPGQGLRLIYYSQIVNDFQKGDIAEGYSVSREKKESFPLTVTSAQKNPTAFYLCASSIAGQGNYGYTFGSGTRLTVV.

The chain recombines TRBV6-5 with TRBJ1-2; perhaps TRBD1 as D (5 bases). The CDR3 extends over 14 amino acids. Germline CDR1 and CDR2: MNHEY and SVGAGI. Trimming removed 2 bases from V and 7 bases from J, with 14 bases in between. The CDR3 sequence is CASSYSPPGGGYTF. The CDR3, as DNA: TGTGCCAGCAGTTACAGTCCGCCGGGGGGTGGCTACACCTTC.

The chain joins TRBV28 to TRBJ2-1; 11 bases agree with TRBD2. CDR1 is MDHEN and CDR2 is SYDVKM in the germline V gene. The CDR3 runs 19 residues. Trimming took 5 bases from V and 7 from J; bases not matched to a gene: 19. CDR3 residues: CASSADFSLTSGIMNEQFF. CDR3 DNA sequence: TGTGCCAGCAGTGCGGACTTTTCCTTGACTAGCGGGATCATGAATGAGCAGTTCTTC.

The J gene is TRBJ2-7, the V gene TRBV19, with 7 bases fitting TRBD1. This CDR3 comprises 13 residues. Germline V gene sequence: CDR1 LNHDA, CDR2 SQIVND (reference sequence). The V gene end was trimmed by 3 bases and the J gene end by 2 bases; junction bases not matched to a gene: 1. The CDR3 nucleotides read TGTGCCAGTAGTATTGGACAGGCCTACGAGCAGTACTTC. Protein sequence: CASSIGQAYEQYF.

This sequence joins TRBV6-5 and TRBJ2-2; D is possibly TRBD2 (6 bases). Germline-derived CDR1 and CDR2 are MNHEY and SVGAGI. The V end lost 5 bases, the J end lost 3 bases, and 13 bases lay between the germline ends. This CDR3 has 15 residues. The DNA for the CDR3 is TGTGCCAGCAGTAGACGGGACTCCTACACCGGGGAGCTGTTTTTT. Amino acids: CASSRRDSYTGELFF.

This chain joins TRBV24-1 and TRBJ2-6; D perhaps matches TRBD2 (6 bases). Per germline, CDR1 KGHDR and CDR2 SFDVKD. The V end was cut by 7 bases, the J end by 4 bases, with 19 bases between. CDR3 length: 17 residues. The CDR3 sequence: CATRPGMEGKGANVLTF. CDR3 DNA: TGTGCCACCAGGCCTGGCATGGAGGGGAAAGGGGCCAACGTCCTGACTTTC.

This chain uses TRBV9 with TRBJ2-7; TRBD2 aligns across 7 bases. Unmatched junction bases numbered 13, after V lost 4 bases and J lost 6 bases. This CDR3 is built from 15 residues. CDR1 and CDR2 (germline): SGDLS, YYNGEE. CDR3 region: CASSPLLAAVGEQYF. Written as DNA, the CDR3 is TGTGCCAGCAGCCCCCTCCTAGCGGCGGTCGGCGAGCAGTACTTC.

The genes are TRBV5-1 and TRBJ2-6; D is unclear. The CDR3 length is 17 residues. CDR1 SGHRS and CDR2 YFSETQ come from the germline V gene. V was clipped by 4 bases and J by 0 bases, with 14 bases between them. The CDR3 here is CASSRGPLNSGANVLTF. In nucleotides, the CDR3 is TGCGCCAGCAGCCGCGGTCCCTTGAACTCTGGGGCCAACGTCCTGACTTTC.

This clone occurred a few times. The CDR3 is CASSVAERAGTDTQYF. CDR3 bases: TGTGCCAGCAGCGTAGCGGAGCGCGCTGGCACAGATACGCAGTATTTT. The V and J genes are TRBV9 and TRBJ2-3; D gene unclear. From germline, CDR1 is SGDLS and CDR2 YYNGEE. V dropped 0 bases and J dropped 1 base, with 12 bases sitting between them. The CDR3 loop spans 16 amino acids. The variable domain in full, with the rest retrieved from reference TRBV9 and TRBJ2-3, is DSGVTQTPKHLITATGQRVTLRCSPRSGDLSVYWYQQSLDQGLQFLIQYYNGEERAKGNILERFSAQQFPDLHSELNLSSLELGDSALYFCASSVAERAGTDTQYFGPGTRLTVL.

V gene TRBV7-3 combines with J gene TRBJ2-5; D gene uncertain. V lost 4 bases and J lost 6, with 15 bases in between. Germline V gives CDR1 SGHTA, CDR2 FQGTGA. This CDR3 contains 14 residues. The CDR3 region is CASSSTLPHQTQYF. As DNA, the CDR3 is TGTGCCAGCAGCTCCACCCTACCCCATCAGACCCAGTACTTC.

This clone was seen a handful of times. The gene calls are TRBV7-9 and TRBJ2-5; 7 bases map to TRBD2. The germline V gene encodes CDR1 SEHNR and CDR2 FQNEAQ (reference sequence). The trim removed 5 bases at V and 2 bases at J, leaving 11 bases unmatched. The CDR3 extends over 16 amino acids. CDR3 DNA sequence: TGTGCCAGCAGCCCCTGGGATAGCGGGTCACAAGAGACCCAGTACTTC. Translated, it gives CASSPWDSGSQETQYF.

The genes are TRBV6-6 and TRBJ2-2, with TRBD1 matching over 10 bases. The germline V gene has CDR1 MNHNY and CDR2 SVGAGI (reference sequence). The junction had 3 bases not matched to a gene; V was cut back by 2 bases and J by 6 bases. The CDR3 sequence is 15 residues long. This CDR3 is CASSYGTGVAGELFF. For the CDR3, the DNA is TGTGCCAGCAGTTACGGGACAGGGGTGGCCGGGGAGCTGTTTTTT.

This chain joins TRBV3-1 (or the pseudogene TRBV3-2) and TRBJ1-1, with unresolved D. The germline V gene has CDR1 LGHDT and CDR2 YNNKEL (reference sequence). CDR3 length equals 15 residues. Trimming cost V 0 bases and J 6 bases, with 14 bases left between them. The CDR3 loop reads CASSQENRPGPEAFF. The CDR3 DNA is TGTGCCAGCAGCCAAGAAAACCGGCCTGGGCCTGAAGCTTTCTTT.

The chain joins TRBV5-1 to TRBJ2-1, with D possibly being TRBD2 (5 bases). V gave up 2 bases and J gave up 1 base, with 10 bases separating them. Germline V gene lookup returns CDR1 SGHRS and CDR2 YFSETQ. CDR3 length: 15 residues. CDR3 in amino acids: CASSFDGGSYNEQFF. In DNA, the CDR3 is TGCGCCAGCAGCTTCGATGGCGGGTCCTACAATGAGCAGTTCTTC.